This entry features one T cell receptor (beta chain) sequence. This specimen belongs to a study of blood T cell repertoires in COVID-19. Assay: immunoSEQ multiplex PCR; the TCRdb copy retains only in-frame clones and omits some. The sample records over 200,000 clones, around 80% being singletons. Germline V gene lookup returns CDR1 MNHEY and CDR2 SVGAGI. The CDR3 is 14 residues long. V lost 10 bases to trimming and J lost 1 base, with 16 bases between them. The TCR was taken from an elderly woman with active or convalescent COVID-19. The source material was peripheral blood. The V gene is TRBV6-5, the J gene TRBJ1-1; D may be TRBD1 (5 bases). The CDR3 is CATAWGSQNTEAFF. The CDR3, as DNA: TGTGCCACCGCTTGGGGCAGCCAGAACACTGAAGCTTTCTTT.